This T cell receptor beta chain derives from a study of lung T cells in sarcoidosis with Löfgren's syndrome. From the reads, TCRdb called clonotypes with MiXCR, one entry per CDR3 protein. The sample holds about 4,000 distinct CDR3 sequences; around 20% are singletons and the top ten take roughly 8.7%. Overall study results and limits: The most expanded V genes in Löfgren's patients were reportedly TRAV12-1 and TRBV2.

This CDR3 contains 16 residues. The V end was cut by 5 bases, the J end by 0 bases, with 19 bases between. CDR1 is DFQATT and CDR2 is SNEGSKA in the germline V gene (reference sequence). Ten or more counts support this clonotype. The antigen is not known. This chain links TRBV20-1 with TRBJ1-1, with D hard to call. This clonotype originated in a human donor with sarcoidosis (Löfgren's syndrome or another form), or a control subject (not recorded which). Sequencing used CD4+ T cells from bronchoalveolar lavage. In DNA, the CDR3 is TGCAGTGCTTCGCCCCTGCGGGAGAATATGAACACTGAAGCTTTCTTT. Its protein product is CSASPLRENMNTEAFF.